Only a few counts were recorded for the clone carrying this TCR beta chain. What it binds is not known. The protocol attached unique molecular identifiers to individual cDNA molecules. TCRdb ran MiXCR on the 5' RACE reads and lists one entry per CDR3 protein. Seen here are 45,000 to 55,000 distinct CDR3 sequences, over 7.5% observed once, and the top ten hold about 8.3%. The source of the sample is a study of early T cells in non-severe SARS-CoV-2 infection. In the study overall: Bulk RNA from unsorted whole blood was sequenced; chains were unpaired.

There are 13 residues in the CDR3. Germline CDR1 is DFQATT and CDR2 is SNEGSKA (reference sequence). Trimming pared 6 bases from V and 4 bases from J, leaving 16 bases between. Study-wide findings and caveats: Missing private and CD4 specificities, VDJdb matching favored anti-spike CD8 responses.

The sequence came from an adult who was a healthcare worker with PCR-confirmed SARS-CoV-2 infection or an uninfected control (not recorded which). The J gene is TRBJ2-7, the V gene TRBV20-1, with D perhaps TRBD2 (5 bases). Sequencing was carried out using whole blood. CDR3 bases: TGCAGTGCCGGAGCGGTGCCCGGGTACGAGCAGTACTTC. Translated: CSAGAVPGYEQYF.